Sequencing of this T cell receptor (beta chain) was carried out in a study of blood T cell repertoires in COVID-19. Overall study: The study drew acute and convalescent COVID-19 samples from the United States, Italy and Spain.

Trimming removed 5 bases from V and 7 bases from J, with 24 bases in between. This CDR3 is built from 16 residues. Per germline, CDR1 LNHDA and CDR2 SQIVND (reference sequence). Libraries were prepared by immunoSEQ multiplex PCR; TCRdb keeps only in-frame clonotypes and omits some of them. Among a few hundred thousand clones, roughly 84% were seen once, and the ten largest hold about 0.93%. Participants were aged about 18 to 89 years from roughly 25 US areas. Participant-given clinical history determined each cohort assignment. The recovered donors of Cohort 3 showed two negative PCRs, clearance, or symptom resolution.

The specimen was PBMCs or T cells enriched from blood (not recorded which). The receptor comes from a woman aged 25 to 39 who had recovered from COVID-19. The J gene is TRBJ2-7, the V gene TRBV19, with a tentative D call TRBD2 (5 bases). CDR3 loop: CASSPAGLLGSGEQYF. The CDR3 DNA reads as TGTGCCAGTAGTCCCGCGGGTCTACTCGGGTCTGGGGAGCAGTACTTC. Drawing the rest from reference TRBV19 and TRBJ2-7, the complete variable domain is DGGITQSPKYLFRKEGQNVTLSCEQNLNHDAMYWYRQDPGQGLRLIYYSQIVNDFQKGDIAEGYSVSREKKESFPLTVTSAQKNPTAFYLCASSPAGLLGSGEQYFGPGTRLTVT.